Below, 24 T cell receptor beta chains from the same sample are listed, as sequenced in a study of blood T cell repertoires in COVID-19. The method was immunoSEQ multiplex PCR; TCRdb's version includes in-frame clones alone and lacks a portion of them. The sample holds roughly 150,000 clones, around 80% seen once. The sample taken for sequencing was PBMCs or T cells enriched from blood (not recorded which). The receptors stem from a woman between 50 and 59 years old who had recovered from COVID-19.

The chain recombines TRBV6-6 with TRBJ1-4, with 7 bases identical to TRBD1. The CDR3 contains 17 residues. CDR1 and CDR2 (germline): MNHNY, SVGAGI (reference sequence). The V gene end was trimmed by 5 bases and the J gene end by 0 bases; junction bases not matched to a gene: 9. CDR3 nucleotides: TGTGCCAGCAGTCGCCCGGGACAGACGTCAACTAATGAAAAACTGTTTTTT. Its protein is CASSRPGQTSTNEKLFF.

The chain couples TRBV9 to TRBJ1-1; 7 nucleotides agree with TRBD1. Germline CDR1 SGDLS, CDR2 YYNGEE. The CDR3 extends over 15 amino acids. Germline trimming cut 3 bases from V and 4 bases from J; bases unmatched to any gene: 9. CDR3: CASSAHGAGGTEAFF. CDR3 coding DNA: TGTGCCAGCAGCGCCCATGGGGCAGGGGGCACTGAAGCTTTCTTT.

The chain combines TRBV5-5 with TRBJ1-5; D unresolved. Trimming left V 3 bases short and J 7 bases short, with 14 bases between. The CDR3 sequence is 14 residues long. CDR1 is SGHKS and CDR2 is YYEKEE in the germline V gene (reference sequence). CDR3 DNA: TGTGCCAGCAGCTCCGCCTCGCGATTCCAGCCCCAGCATTTT. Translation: CASSSASRFQPQHF.

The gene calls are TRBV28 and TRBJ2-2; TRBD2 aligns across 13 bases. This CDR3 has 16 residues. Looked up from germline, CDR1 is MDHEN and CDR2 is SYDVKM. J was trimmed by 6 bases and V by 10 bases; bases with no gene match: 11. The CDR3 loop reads CATGLTSGGSPGELFF. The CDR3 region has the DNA TGTGCCACCGGACTGACTAGCGGGGGGTCTCCCGGGGAGCTGTTTTTT.

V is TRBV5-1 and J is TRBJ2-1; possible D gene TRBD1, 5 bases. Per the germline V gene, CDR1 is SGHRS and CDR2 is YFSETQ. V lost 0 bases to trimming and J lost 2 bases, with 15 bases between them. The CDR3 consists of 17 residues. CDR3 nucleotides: TGCGCCAGCAGCTTGGTTCAGGGCGATCTCCCCTACAATGAGCAGTTCTTC. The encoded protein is CASSLVQGDLPYNEQFF.

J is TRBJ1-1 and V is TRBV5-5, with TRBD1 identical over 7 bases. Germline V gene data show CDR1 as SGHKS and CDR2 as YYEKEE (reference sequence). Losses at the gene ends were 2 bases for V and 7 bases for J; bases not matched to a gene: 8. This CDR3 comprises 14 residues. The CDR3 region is CASSLTGTVYEAFF. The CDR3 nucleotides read TGTGCCAGCAGCTTAACCGGGACAGTCTATGAAGCTTTCTTT.

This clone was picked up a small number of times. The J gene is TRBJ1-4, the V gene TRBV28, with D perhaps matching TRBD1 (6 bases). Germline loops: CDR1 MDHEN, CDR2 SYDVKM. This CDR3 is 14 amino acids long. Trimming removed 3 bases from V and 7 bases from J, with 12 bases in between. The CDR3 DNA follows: TGTGCCAGCAGTTTCCGGGACACCAGTGAAAAACTGTTTTTT. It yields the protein CASSFRDTSEKLFF.

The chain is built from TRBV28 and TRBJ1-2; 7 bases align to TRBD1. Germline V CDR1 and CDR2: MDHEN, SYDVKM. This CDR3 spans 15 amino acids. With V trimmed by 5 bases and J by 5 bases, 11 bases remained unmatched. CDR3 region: CASSPSDDRAYGYTF. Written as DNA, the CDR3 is TGTGCCAGCAGTCCTAGCGACGACAGGGCGTATGGCTACACCTTC.

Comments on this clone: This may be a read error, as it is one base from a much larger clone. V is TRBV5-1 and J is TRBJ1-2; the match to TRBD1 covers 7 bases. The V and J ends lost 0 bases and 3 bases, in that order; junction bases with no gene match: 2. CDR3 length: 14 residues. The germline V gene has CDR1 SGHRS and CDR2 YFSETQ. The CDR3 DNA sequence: TGCGCCAGCAGCTTGGGGCAGGGGGACTATGGCTACACCTTC. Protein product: CASSLGQGDYGYTF.

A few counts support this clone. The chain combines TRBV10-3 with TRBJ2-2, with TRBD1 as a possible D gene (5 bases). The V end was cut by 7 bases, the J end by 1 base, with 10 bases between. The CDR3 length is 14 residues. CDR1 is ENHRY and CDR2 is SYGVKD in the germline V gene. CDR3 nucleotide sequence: TGTGCCATCAAGGGGCTCCAGAACACCGGGGAGCTGTTTTTT. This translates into CAIKGLQNTGELFF.

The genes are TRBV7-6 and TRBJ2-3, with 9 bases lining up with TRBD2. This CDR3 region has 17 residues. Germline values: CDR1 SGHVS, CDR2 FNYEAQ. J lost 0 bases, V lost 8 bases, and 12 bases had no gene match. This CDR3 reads CASGGQGTSRSTDTQYF. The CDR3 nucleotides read TGTGCCAGCGGCGGTCAAGGGACTAGCAGAAGCACAGATACGCAGTATTTT.

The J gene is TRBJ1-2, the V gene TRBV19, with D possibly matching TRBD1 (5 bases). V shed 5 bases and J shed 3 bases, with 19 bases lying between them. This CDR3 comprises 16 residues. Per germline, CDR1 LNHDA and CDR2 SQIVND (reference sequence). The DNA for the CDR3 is TGTGCCAGTAGTTTTTGGGGGGAAGGCGGTGACTATGGCTACACCTTC. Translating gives CASSFWGEGGDYGYTF.

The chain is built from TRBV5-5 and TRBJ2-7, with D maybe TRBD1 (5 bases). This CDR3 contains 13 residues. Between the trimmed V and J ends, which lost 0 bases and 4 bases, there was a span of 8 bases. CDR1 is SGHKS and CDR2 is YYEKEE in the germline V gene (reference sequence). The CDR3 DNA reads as TGTGCCAGCAGCTTGGCAGGGTTTTACGAGCAGTACTTC. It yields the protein CASSLAGFYEQYF.

In nucleotides, the CDR3 is TGTGCCAGCAGGCCAACAGGGTTGGGTGGCTACACCTTC. Translated, it gives CASRPTGLGGYTF. This chain connects TRBV2 to TRBJ1-2; a weak D match, TRBD1 (6 bases). Germline loops: CDR1 SNHLY, CDR2 FYNNEI. CDR3 length equals 13 residues. V dropped 6 bases and J dropped 7 bases, with 15 bases sitting between them.

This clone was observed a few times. Here the CDR3 reads CASSPGVGGGAHEQFF. CDR3 coding DNA: TGTGCCAGCAGCCCCGGCGTCGGCGGGGGGGCCCATGAGCAGTTCTTC. The chain is built from TRBV7-6 and TRBJ2-1; TRBD2 aligns across 9 bases. The CDR3 totals 16 residues. CDR1 is SGHVS and CDR2 is FNYEAQ in the germline V gene. The V and J ends lost 5 bases and 8 bases, in that order; junction bases with no gene match: 13. Supplemented by reference TRBV7-6 and TRBJ2-1, the full variable domain reads GAGVSQSPRYKVTKRGQDVALRCDPISGHVSLYWYRQALGQGPEFLTYFNYEAQQDKSGLPNDRFSAERPEGSISTLTIQRTEQRDSAMYRCASSPGVGGGAHEQFFGPGTRLTVL.

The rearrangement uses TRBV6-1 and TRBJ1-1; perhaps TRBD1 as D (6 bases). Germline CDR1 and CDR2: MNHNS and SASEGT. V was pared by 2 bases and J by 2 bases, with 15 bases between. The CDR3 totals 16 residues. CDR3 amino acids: CASSEHGGRKNTEAFF. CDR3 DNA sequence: TGTGCCAGCAGTGAACACGGGGGGCGAAAAAACACTGAAGCTTTCTTT.

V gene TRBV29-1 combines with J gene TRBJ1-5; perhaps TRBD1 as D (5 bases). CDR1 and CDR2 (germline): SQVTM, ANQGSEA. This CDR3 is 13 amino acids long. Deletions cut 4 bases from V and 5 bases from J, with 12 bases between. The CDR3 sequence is CSVVIGGDQPQHF. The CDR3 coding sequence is TGCAGCGTTGTAATTGGGGGGGATCAGCCCCAGCATTTT.

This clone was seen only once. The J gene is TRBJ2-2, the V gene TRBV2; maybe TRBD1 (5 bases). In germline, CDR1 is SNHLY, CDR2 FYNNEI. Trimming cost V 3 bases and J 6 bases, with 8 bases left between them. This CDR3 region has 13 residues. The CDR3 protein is CASSDQGPGELFF. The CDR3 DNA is TGTGCCAGCAGTGATCAGGGTCCCGGGGAGCTGTTTTTT.

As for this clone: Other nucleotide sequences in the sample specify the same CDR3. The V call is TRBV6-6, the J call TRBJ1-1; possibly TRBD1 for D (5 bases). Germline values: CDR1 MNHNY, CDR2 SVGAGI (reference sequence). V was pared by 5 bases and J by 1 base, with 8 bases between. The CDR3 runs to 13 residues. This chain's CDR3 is CASSPQGNTEAFF. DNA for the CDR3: TGTGCCAGCAGTCCGCAGGGGAACACTGAAGCTTTCTTT.

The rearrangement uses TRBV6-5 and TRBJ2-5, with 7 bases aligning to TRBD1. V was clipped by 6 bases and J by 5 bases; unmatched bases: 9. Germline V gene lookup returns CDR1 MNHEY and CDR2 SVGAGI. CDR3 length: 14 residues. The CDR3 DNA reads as TGTGCCAGCAGGGGGAACAGGGGTGCGGAGACCCAGTACTTC. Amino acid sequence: CASRGNRGAETQYF.

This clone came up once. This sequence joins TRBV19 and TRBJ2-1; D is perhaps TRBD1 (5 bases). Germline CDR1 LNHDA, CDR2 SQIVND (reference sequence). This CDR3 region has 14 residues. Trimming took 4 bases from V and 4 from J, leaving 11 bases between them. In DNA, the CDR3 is TGTGCCAGTAGTAGCCCGTCAGGGTACAATGAGCAGTTCTTC. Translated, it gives CASSSPSGYNEQFF.

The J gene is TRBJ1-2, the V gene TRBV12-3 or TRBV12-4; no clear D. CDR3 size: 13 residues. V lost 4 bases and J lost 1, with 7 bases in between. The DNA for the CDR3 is TGTGCCAGCAGTTCGGGGATTAACTATGGCTACACCTTC. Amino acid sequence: CASSSGINYGYTF.

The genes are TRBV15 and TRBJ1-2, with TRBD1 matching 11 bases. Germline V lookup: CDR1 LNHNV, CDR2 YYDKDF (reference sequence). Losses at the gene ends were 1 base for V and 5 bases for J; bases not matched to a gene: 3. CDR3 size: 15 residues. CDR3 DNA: TGTGCCACCAGCAGAGCGGGGACAGGGGGGTATGGCTACACCTTC. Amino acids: CATSRAGTGGYGYTF.

CDR3: CASSTSGGAGEQFF. The CDR3 DNA sequence: TGCGCCAGCAGCACTAGCGGGGGGGCCGGTGAGCAGTTCTTC. J is TRBJ2-1 and V is TRBV10-1; 13 bases agree with TRBD2. Germline values: CDR1 WNHNN, CDR2 SYGVQD (reference sequence). V lost 6 bases to trimming and J lost 9 bases; unmatched junction nucleotides: 5. The CDR3 is 14 amino acids.